The source of this T cell receptor beta chain is a study of spatial heterogeneity in lung cancer. Time point defined: sample taken at primary tumor resection. Unsorted whole RNA samples from tumor, nontumor lung or frozen PBMC were sequenced. Trimming removed 5 bases at V and 3 bases at J, with 13 bases between. This CDR3 has 15 residues. Germline V CDR1 and CDR2: LNHNV, YYDKDF (reference sequence). Via MiXCR, TCRdb re-called the 5' RACE reads, giving one row per CDR3 protein. The table includes 20,000 to 25,000 distinct CDR3 sequences, around 4.6% detected once. This chain connects TRBV15 to TRBJ2-2; no definite D call. This specimen consisted of PBMCs, obtained at surgery. The TCR originated in a male donor with early-stage non-small cell lung cancer. The CDR3 nucleotides read TGTGCCACCAGCCCCTTAACCGGATACACCGGGGAGCTGTTTTTT. Translating it yields CATSPLTGYTGELFF.